This T cell receptor beta chain derives from a study of CD8+ T cells in alopecia areata. General study points: Sequence data from scalp samples additionally include resident alphabeta T cells of normal skin.

Stated treatment: oral pan-JAK inhibitor, 5-10 mg twice daily. Alopecia areata patients provided lesional scalp punch biopsies and peripheral blood. cDNA prepared by RNA extraction and subsequent reverse transcription served as the template for sequencing. Sequenced by immunoSEQ multiplex PCR; TCRdb stores in-frame clones only, minus some. This table has 120,000 or so clones, over 60% appearing once. Regarding this clone: No antigen is known for it.

Trimming cost V 3 bases and J 5 bases, with 10 bases left between them. The CDR3 spans 13 residues. Germline CDR1 reads MNHEY; CDR2 reads SMNVEV (reference sequence). This receptor was obtained from a human donor with alopecia areata. The sample consisted of CD4+ T cells sorted from blood, taken at week 4, from a patient treated with tofacitinib. This chain joins TRBV27 and TRBJ1-2, with D maybe TRBD1 (6 bases). CDR3 DNA sequence: TGTGCCAGCAGTTTGTCAGGACAGTATGGCTACACCTTC. Protein: CASSLSGQYGYTF.